These T cell receptor beta chains were read from a single sample in a study of blood T cell repertoires in COVID-19. The method was immunoSEQ multiplex PCR; TCRdb's version includes in-frame clones alone and lacks a portion of them. Of just over 300,000 clones listed, 80% to 90% are singletons. Source material: PBMCs or T cells enriched from blood (not recorded which). The receptor source for this set is a woman aged 18-29 years who had recovered from COVID-19. Each CDR3 is given with its conserved first and last residue. Fields, in order: V gene, clone size, D gene, J gene, CDR3 protein, CDR3 DNA. The D gene is left open where the match is weak. Expanded clones get a size class; other rows say once, few or many, or leave the size out.

TRBV19	-	TRBD2	TRBJ2-1	CASSITPTSGSVNEQFF	TGTGCCAGTAGTATAACCCCGACTAGCGGGAGTGTGAATGAGCAGTTCTTC
TRBV25-1	-	TRBD1	TRBJ1-1	CASSGGTGDFYTEAFF	TGTGCCAGCAGTGGTGGGACAGGGGATTTCTACACTGAAGCTTTCTTT
TRBV18	-	-	TRBJ2-2	CASSPRMIANTGELFF	TGTGCCAGCTCACCACGAATGATAGCGAACACCGGGGAGCTGTTTTTT
TRBV16	-	-	TRBJ1-1	CASSQTDRANTEAFF	TGTGCCAGCAGCCAAACGGACAGAGCGAACACTGAAGCTTTCTTT
TRBV18	-	TRBD2	TRBJ2-2	CASSRTSEHTGELFF	TGTGCCAGCTCCAGGACTAGCGAACACACCGGGGAGCTGTTTTTT
TRBV7-2	-	TRBD1	TRBJ2-7	CASSLGDRGYEQYF	TGTGCCAGCAGCTTAGGAGACAGGGGATACGAGCAGTACTTC
TRBV11-2	-	TRBD1	TRBJ2-5	CASSTGTAQETQYF	TGTGCCAGCAGCACAGGGACAGCCCAAGAGACCCAGTACTTC
TRBV7-9	-	TRBD2	TRBJ2-5	CASSPRPGGGTQYF	TGTGCCAGCAGCCCTCGTCCGGGGGGAGGGACCCAGTACTTC
TRBV19	-	TRBD1	TRBJ2-4	CASSMGTENIQYF	TGTGCCAGTAGTATGGGGACAGAAAACATTCAGTACTTC
TRBV4-2	-	TRBD2	TRBJ2-2	CASSRGLAGQDTGELFF	TGTGCCAGCAGCCGGGGACTAGCGGGACAGGACACCGGGGAGCTGTTTTTT
TRBV19	once	TRBD1	TRBJ1-5	CASGPRTGGADGDQPQHF	TGTGCCAGCGGCCCACGCACAGGGGGTGCTGACGGGGATCAGCCCCAGCATTTT
TRBV7-9	-	TRBD1	TRBJ1-5	CASSHLDRENQPQHF	TGTGCCAGCAGTCACCTGGACAGGGAAAATCAGCCCCAGCATTTT
TRBV7-8	-	-	TRBJ1-2	CASSLLGQGSGYTF	TGTGCCAGCAGCTTATTGGGTCAGGGTTCTGGCTACACCTTC
TRBV3-1/TRBV3-2	-	TRBD2	TRBJ2-3	CASSTGTSQDTQYF	TGTGCCAGCAGCACCGGGACTAGTCAAGATACGCAGTATTTT
TRBV20-1	few	TRBD2	TRBJ2-4	CSASNGGVNIQYF	TGCAGTGCGAGTAACGGGGGGGTAAACATTCAGTACTTC
TRBV4-1	-	TRBD1	TRBJ1-6	CASSQGQGDSPLHF	TGCGCCAGCAGCCAAGGACAGGGGGATTCACCCCTCCACTTT
TRBV7-6	-	TRBD1	TRBJ2-1	CASSLRQGVSYNEQFF	TGTGCCAGCAGCCTTAGACAGGGGGTATCCTACAATGAGCAGTTCTTC
TRBV13	-	TRBD2	TRBJ2-7	CASSYREAYEQYF	TGTGCCAGCAGCTATCGGGAGGCCTACGAGCAGTACTTC
TRBV11-2	-	-	TRBJ1-2	CASSSREGWAYGYTF	TGTGCCAGCAGCTCACGAGAGGGTTGGGCCTATGGCTACACCTTC
TRBV7-2	-	-	TRBJ1-1	CASSFSPGNTEAFF	TGTGCCAGCAGCTTCTCCCCGGGGAACACTGAAGCTTTCTTT
TRBV7-3	-	TRBD2	TRBJ2-1	CASRPRGARLAGGNYNEQFF	TGTGCCAGCAGACCCCGCGGAGCTAGACTAGCGGGAGGAAACTACAATGAGCAGTTCTTC
TRBV5-1	few	TRBD2	TRBJ2-2	CASSLAGTSGINTGELFF	TGCGCCAGCAGCCTAGCCGGGACTAGCGGGATAAACACCGGGGAGCTGTTTTTT
TRBV5-6	-	-	TRBJ1-1	CASSLEDREAFF	TGTGCCAGCAGCTTGGAAGATAGAGAAGCTTTCTTT
TRBV2	-	TRBD1	TRBJ1-1	CASNPTGADTEAFF	TGTGCCAGCAATCCGACAGGGGCTGACACTGAAGCTTTCTTT
TRBV6-5	-	-	TRBJ1-2	CASMETAYTYGYTF	TGTGCCAGCATGGAGACAGCTTATACTTATGGCTACACCTTC
TRBV19	-	TRBD2	TRBJ2-1	CASSTSGSGRYEQFF	TGTGCCAGTAGTACAAGCGGGAGTGGAAGGTATGAGCAGTTCTTC
TRBV6-5	-	-	TRBJ1-6	CASSYSHRGNSPLHF	TGTGCCAGCAGTTACTCGCATCGGGGAAATTCACCCCTCCACTTT
TRBV5-1	-	-	TRBJ1-4	CASSLVGRGVNEKLFF	TGCGCCAGCAGCTTGGTGGGCAGGGGAGTTAATGAAAAACTGTTTTTT
TRBV7-2	-	-	TRBJ1-3	CASSLRQGNTIYF	TGTGCCAGCAGCTTAAGACAGGGAAACACCATATATTTT
TRBV4-2	-	-	TRBJ2-1	CASSPEAASYNEQFF	TGTGCCAGCAGCCCCGAAGCGGCCTCCTACAATGAGCAGTTCTTC
TRBV7-9	-	TRBD2	TRBJ2-7	CASSLVSSGGDKTSYEQYF	TGTGCCAGCAGCTTAGTGTCTAGCGGGGGGGACAAGACATCCTACGAGCAGTACTTC
TRBV6-2/TRBV6-3	-	-	TRBJ2-1	CASSTLGLPPEQFF	TGTGCCAGCAGCACCCTTGGACTTCCCCCCGAGCAGTTCTTC
TRBV6-1	-	TRBD1	TRBJ2-5	CASSERGQGETQYF	TGTGCCAGCAGTGAGAGGGGGCAAGGAGAGACCCAGTACTTC
TRBV28	-	TRBD1	TRBJ1-2	CASRLQQGDYGYTF	TGTGCCAGCAGATTACAACAGGGGGACTATGGCTACACCTTC
TRBV4-3	-	TRBD2	TRBJ2-7	CASSRAGTSGRGEQYF	TGCGCCAGCAGCCGGGCCGGGACTAGCGGGAGGGGGGAGCAGTACTTC
TRBV6-5	-	-	TRBJ2-1	CASSYTGSSYNEQFF	TGTGCCAGCAGTTACACGGGGAGCTCCTACAATGAGCAGTTCTTC
TRBV19	-	-	TRBJ1-2	CASSRQDGPYGYTF	TGTGCCAGTAGTAGGCAGGATGGTCCCTATGGCTACACCTTC
TRBV5-1	-	TRBD1	TRBJ2-1	CASSQPTGGSGNEQFF	TGCGCCAGCAGTCAACCGACAGGGGGCTCGGGCAATGAGCAGTTCTTC
TRBV5-5	-	TRBD1	TRBJ2-5	CASSSIMDRTETQYF	TGTGCCAGCAGCTCGATAATGGACAGGACGGAGACCCAGTACTTC
TRBV28	-	-	TRBJ1-2	CASSSPGHTINYGYTF	TGTGCCAGCAGCTCGCCGGGACACACTATTAACTATGGCTACACCTTC
TRBV3-1/TRBV3-2	-	-	TRBJ2-1	CASSSPYNEQFF	TGTGCCAGCAGCTCTCCCTACAATGAGCAGTTCTTC
TRBV7-2	-	TRBD2	TRBJ2-5	CASSFWGLAGGGAETQYF	TGTGCCAGCAGCTTTTGGGGACTAGCGGGAGGGGGGGCAGAGACCCAGTACTTC
TRBV12-3/TRBV12-4	-	TRBD2	TRBJ2-5	CASTRGVQETQYF	TGTGCCAGCACACGGGGGGTCCAAGAGACCCAGTACTTC
TRBV6-5	-	-	TRBJ1-1	CASSYQAGDGEAFF	TGTGCCAGCAGTTATCAAGCGGGAGACGGTGAAGCTTTCTTT
TRBV4-3	-	TRBD2	TRBJ2-1	CASRLTGLPSDEQFF	TGCGCCAGCAGGTTGACGGGACTACCGTCGGATGAGCAGTTCTTC
TRBV7-2	-	TRBD2	TRBJ2-2	CASSLASGRAIGELFF	TGTGCCAGCAGCTTAGCTAGCGGGAGGGCCATCGGGGAGCTGTTTTTT
TRBV2	-	TRBD1	TRBJ2-7	CASKYSGTAYYEQYF	TGTGCCAGCAAATATTCCGGGACAGCCTACTACGAGCAGTACTTC
TRBV19	-	TRBD2	TRBJ2-3	CASSIAGGRADTQYF	TGTGCCAGTAGTATAGCGGGGGGGCGCGCAGATACGCAGTATTTT